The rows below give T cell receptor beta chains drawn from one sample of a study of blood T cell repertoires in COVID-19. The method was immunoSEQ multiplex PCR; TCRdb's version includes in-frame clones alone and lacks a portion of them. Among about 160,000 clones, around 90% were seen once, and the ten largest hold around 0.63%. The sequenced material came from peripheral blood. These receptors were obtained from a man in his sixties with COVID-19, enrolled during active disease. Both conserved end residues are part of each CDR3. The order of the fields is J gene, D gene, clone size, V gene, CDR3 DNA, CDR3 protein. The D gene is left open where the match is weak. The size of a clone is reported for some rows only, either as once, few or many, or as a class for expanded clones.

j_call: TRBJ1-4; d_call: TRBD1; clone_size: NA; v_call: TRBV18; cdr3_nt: TGTGCCAGCTCATCCGGGACAGGGCAAGAAAAACTGTTTTTT; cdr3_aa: CASSSGTGQEKLFF
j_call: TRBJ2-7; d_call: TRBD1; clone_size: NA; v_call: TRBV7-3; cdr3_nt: TGTGCCAGCAGCTCCGGGACAGGGATTAACGAGCAGTACTTC; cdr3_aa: CASSSGTGINEQYF
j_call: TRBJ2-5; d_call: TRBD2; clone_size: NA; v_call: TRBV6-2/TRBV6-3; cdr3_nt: TGTGCCAGCAGTTCCTCAGGCGGGGGGCCGGAGACCCAGTACTTC; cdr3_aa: CASSSSGGGPETQYF
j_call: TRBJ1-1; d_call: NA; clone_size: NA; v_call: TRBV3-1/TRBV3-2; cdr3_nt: TGTGCCAGCAGCCAAGGATACACCTCTGAAGCTTTCTTT; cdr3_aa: CASSQGYTSEAFF
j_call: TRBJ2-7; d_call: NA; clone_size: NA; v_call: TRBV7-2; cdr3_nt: TGTGCCAGCAGCTTAGGGCCCCTCTACGAGCAGTACTTC; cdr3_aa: CASSLGPLYEQYF
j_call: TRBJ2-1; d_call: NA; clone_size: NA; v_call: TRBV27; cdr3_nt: TGTGCCAGCAGTTCGGGACTGGAGAATGAGCAGTTCTTC; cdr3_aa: CASSSGLENEQFF
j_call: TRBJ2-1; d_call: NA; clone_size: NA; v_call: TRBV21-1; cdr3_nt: TGTGCCAGCAGCACTGGGACAGGGAAAGTTTGCCCCACTAACAATGAGCAGTTCTTC; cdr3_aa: CASSTGTGKVCPTNNEQFF
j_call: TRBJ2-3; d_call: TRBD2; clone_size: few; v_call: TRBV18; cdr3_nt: TGTGCCAGCTCATGGACTAGCGGGAGTAGCACAGATACGCAGTATTTT; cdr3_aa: CASSWTSGSSTDTQYF
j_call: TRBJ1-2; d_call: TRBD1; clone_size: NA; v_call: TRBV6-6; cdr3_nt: TGTGCCAGCAGTCTAGACAGGGGAACTGGCTATGGCTACACCTTC; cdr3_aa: CASSLDRGTGYGYTF
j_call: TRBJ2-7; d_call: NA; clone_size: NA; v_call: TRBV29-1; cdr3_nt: TGCAGCGTTGAGGGGCCGGGGGCCTACGAGCAGTACTTC; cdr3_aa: CSVEGPGAYEQYF
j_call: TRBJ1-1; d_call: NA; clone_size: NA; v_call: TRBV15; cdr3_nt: TGTGCCACCAGCAGAGATGTCCCAAGGGGGGCTTTCTTT; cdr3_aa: CATSRDVPRGAFF
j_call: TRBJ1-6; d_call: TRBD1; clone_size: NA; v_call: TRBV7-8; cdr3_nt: TGTGCCAGCAACCGGGGAGGACAGGGAGGATCACCCCTCCACTTT; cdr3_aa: CASNRGGQGGSPLHF
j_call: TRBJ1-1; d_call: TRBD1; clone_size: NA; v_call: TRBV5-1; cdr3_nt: TGCGCCAGCAGCAGTCTACAGGGGGCGCCCACTGAAGCTTTCTTT; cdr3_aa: CASSSLQGAPTEAFF
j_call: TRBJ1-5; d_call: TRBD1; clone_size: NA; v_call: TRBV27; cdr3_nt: TGTGCCAGCAGTCGAGGACAGGGGGAGGGTCAGCCCCAGCATTTT; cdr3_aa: CASSRGQGEGQPQHF
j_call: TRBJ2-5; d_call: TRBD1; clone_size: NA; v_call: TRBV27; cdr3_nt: TGTGCCAGCAGTTCCGGGACAGTTCGAGGGGAGACCCAGTACTTC; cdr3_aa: CASSSGTVRGETQYF
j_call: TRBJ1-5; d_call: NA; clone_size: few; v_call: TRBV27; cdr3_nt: TGTGCCACCGGACAGAGCAATCAGCCCCAGCATTTT; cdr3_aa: CATGQSNQPQHF
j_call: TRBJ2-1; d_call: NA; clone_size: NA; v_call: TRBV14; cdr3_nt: TGTGCCAGCAGGGGACACAGCTCCTACAATGAGCAGTTCTTC; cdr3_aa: CASRGHSSYNEQFF
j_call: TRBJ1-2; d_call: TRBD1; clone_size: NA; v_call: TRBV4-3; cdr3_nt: TGCGCCAGCAGCCAAGAAGGGACAGGGGCTCCATATGGCTACACCTTC; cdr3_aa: CASSQEGTGAPYGYTF
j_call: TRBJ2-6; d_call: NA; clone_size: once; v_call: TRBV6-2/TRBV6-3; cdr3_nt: TGTGCCAGCAGTTACTCGAGGGGGATCTCTGGGGCCAACGTCCTGACTTTC; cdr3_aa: CASSYSRGISGANVLTF
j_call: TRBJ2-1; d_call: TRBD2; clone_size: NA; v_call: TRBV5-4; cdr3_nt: TGTGCCAGCAGCTTGGGGCATAGCGGGACCTCCTACAATGAGCAGTTCTTC; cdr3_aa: CASSLGHSGTSYNEQFF
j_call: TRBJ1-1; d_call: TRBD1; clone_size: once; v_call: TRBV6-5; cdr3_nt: TGTGCCAGCAGGACGACAGGGGCTTTCGCTTTCTTT; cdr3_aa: CASRTTGAFAFF
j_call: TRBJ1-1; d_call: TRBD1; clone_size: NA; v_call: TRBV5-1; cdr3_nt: TGCGCCAGCAGATGGAAGGGGGCAGACACTGAAGCTTTCTTT; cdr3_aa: CASRWKGADTEAFF
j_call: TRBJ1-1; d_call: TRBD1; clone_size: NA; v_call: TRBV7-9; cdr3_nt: TGTGCCAGCAGCTCAAACAGGGGGGTAGGCACTGAAGCTTTCTTT; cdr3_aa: CASSSNRGVGTEAFF
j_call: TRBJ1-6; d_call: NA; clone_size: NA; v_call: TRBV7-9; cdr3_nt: TGTGCCAGCAGCTTGGGGAGTTCACCCCTCCACTTT; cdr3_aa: CASSLGSSPLHF
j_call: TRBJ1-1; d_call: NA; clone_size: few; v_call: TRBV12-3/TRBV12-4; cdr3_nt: TGTGCCAGCAGTTTGGGACTCGGCACTGAAGCTTTCTTT; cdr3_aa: CASSLGLGTEAFF
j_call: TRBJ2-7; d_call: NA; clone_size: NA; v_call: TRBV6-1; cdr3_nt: TGTGCCAGCAGTGGCGTAGGGGAGGCCATTAGCTCCTACGAGCAGTACTTC; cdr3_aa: CASSGVGEAISSYEQYF
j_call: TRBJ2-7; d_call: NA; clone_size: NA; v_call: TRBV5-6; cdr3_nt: TGTGCCAGCAGCTTGGAGTCTATCTACGAGCAGTACTTC; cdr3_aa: CASSLESIYEQYF
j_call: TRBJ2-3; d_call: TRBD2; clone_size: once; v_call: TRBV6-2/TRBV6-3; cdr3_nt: TGTGCCAGCAGTTACTCTGGGCGGGAGGGCCGTATCGGCACAGATACGCAGTATTTT; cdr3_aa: CASSYSGREGRIGTDTQYF
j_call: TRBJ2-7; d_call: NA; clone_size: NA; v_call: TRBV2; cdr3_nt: TGTGCCAGCAGTGAAGGCTGGCAGGGCTACGAGCAGTACTTC; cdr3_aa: CASSEGWQGYEQYF
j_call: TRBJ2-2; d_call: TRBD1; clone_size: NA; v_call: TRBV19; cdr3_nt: TGTGCCACTCAAAGGACAGGGATAACCGGGGAGCTGTTTTTT; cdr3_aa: CATQRTGITGELFF
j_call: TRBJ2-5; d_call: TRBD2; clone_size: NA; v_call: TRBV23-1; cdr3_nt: TGCGCCAGCATCCCACGTTGTAGCGGGGAATCAGGCCGACGGGGAGAGACCCAGTACTTC; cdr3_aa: CASIPRCSGESGRRGETQYF
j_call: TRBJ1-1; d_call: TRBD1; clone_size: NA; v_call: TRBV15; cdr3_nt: TGTGCCACCAGCAGAGGGGGGACAGCAACCATGAACACTGAAGCTTTCTTT; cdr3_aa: CATSRGGTATMNTEAFF
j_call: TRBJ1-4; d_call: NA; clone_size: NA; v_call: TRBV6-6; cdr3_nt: TGTGCCAGCAGAGAGACAGGCCTTGGTGAAAAACTGTTTTTT; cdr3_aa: CASRETGLGEKLFF
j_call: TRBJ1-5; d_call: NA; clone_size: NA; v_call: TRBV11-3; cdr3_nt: TGTGCCAGCAGCTCAGGATGGAATCAGCCCCAGCATTTT; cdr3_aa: CASSSGWNQPQHF
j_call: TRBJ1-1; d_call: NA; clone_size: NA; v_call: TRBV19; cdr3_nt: TGTGCCAGTAGGGGGGGGGACGCCAGGAACACTGAAGCTTTCTTT; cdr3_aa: CASRGGDARNTEAFF